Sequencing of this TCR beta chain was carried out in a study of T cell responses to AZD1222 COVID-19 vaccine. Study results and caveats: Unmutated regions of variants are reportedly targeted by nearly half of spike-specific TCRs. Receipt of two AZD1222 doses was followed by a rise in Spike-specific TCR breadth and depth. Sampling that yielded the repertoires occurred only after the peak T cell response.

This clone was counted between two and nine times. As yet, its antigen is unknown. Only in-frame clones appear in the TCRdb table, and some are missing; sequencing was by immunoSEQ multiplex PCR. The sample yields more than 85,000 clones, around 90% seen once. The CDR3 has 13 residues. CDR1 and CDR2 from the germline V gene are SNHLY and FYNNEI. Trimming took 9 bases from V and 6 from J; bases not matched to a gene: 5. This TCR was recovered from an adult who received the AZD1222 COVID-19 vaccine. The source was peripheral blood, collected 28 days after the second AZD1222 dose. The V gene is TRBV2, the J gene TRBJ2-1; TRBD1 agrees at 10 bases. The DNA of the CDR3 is TGTGCCAGAGGAGGGACAGGGGTCAATGAGCAGTTCTTC. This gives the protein CARGGTGVNEQFF.